Below are 14 T cell receptor beta chains sequenced from a single sample in a study of shared clonotypes between healthy human individuals. Positively selected for CCR7, the CD45RO-negative cells used as naive CD8 cells excluded terminally differentiated effector memory CD45RA+ cells. The data were produced by immunoSEQ multiplex PCR, yet TCRdb's version contains in-frame clones alone and is incomplete. The sample lists more than 2 million clones, about 95% occurring once. The sequenced material came from naive CD8+ T cells sorted from blood. The receptors were sampled from a man aged 18 to 29 in good health.

Regarding this clone: The junction differs from germline at one of its ends, possibly a read error. The chain combines TRBV29-1 with TRBJ1-1, with 8 positions matching TRBD1. Looked up from germline, CDR1 is SQVTM and CDR2 is ANQGSEA. This CDR3 has 12 amino acids. This CDR3 is CSVEAGGPEAFF. DNA for the CDR3: TGCAGCGTGGAAGCAGGGGGCCCTGAAGCTTTCTTT.

V and J are TRBV4-1 and TRBJ1-4; 8 positions agree with TRBD1. The V segment lost 4 bases and the J segment 1 base; nucleotides outside the gene matches: 2. Germline V CDR1 and CDR2: MGHRA, YSYEKL. The CDR3 has 15 amino acids. The CDR3 bases are TGCGCCAGCAGCCCCACAGGGGGAACTAATGAAAAACTGTTTTTT. Encoded protein: CASSPTGGTNEKLFF.

The chain is built from TRBV30 and TRBJ2-7; 8 positions agree with TRBD2. Germline V gives CDR1 GTSNPN, CDR2 SVGIG (reference sequence). The CDR3 consists of 14 residues. Trimming took 0 bases from V and 5 from J; bases not matched to a gene: 6. DNA of the CDR3: TGTGCCTGGAGTGTGTGGCTAGCGGGCCACGAGCAGTACTTC. Protein product: CAWSVWLAGHEQYF.

The chain uses TRBV7-9 and TRBJ1-4, with D perhaps matching TRBD1 (5 bases). The CDR3 runs 14 residues. V was shortened by 5 bases and J by 7 bases, with 14 bases between the two germline ends. Germline V gene data show CDR1 as SEHNR and CDR2 as FQNEAQ (reference sequence). The CDR3 nucleotides read TGTGCCAGCAGCCCAGAGGGGTTTGGTGAAAAACTGTTTTTT. This encodes CASSPEGFGEKLFF. Full variable domain (outside the CDR3, taken from reference TRBV7-9 and TRBJ1-4): DTGVSQNPRHKITKRGQNVTFRCDPISEHNRLYWYRQTLGQGPEFLTYFQNEAQLEKSRLLSDRFSAERPKGSFSTLEIQRTEQGDSAMYLCASSPEGFGEKLFFGSGTQLSVL.

The CDR3 protein is CASSFLGVLSTDTQYF. As DNA, the CDR3 is TGTGCCAGCTCCTTCCTCGGTGTTCTCTCCACAGATACGCAGTATTTT. This chain uses TRBV27 with TRBJ2-3, with no clear D. Per germline, CDR1 MNHEY and CDR2 SMNVEV (reference sequence). The CDR3 covers 16 residues. V was shortened by 8 bases and J by 2 bases, with 20 bases between the two germline ends.

This chain links TRBV5-6 with TRBJ2-7; D uncertain. Trimming took 1 base from V and 3 from J, leaving 14 bases between them. Germline V gene sequence: CDR1 SGHDT, CDR2 YYEEEE. The CDR3 extends over 15 amino acids. As DNA, the CDR3 is TGTGCCAGCAGCTTGCTGGAGCAAACAAACTACGAGCAGTACTTC. Amino acid sequence: CASSLLEQTNYEQYF.

The V and J genes are TRBV7-3 and TRBJ1-2; D is unresolved. The CDR3 consists of 13 residues. Trimming took 2 bases from V and 3 from J, leaving 7 bases between them. The germline gives CDR1 SGHTA, CDR2 FQGTGA. The chain's CDR3 is CASSLGSDYGYTF. DNA of the CDR3: TGTGCCAGCAGCTTAGGATCGGACTATGGCTACACCTTC. The complete variable domain, with remaining parts taken from reference TRBV7-3 and TRBJ1-2, reads GAGVSQTPSNKVTEKGKYVELRCDPISGHTALYWYRQSLGQGPEFLIYFQGTGAADDSGLPNDRFFAVRPEGSVSTLKIQRTERGDSAVYLCASSLGSDYGYTFGSGTRLTVV.

The genes are TRBV9 and TRBJ1-5; possible D gene TRBD1, 6 bases. The germline V gene has CDR1 SGDLS and CDR2 YYNGEE. V was cut by 6 bases and J by 2 bases, with 9 bases left in between. The CDR3 is 13 residues long. The CDR3 sequence is CASNSGGNQPQHF. DNA of the CDR3: TGTGCCAGCAATTCAGGGGGCAATCAGCCCCAGCATTTT. The complete variable domain, with remaining parts taken from reference TRBV9 and TRBJ1-5, reads DSGVTQTPKHLITATGQRVTLRCSPRSGDLSVYWYQQSLDQGLQFLIQYYNGEERAKGNILERFSAQQFPDLHSELNLSSLELGDSALYFCASNSGGNQPQHFGDGTRLSIL.

The rearrangement uses TRBV11-2 and TRBJ2-7; 8 bases fit TRBD1. Per germline, CDR1 SGHAT and CDR2 FQNNGV. J gave up 2 bases and V 6 bases, and 9 bases lay outside the gene matches. The CDR3 is 15 residues long. The CDR3 nucleotides read TGTGCCAGCAGGGTTGGGACAGGCCTCCCCTACGAGCAGTACTTC. This encodes CASRVGTGLPYEQYF.

This chain links TRBV6-6 with TRBJ1-1; D gene ambiguous. V lost 3 bases and J 1 base, leaving 9 bases between the germline ends. The CDR3 length is 14 residues. CDR1 MNHNY and CDR2 SVGAGI come from the germline V gene (reference sequence). The CDR3 sequence is CASSYEGWNTEAFF. The DNA for the CDR3 is TGTGCCAGCAGTTATGAGGGTTGGAACACTGAAGCTTTCTTT.

The chain links TRBV6-5 to TRBJ2-5, with TRBD2 matching over 11 bases. V trimming: 8 bases; J trimming: 5 bases; junction bases outside the gene matches: 10. CDR3 length equals 15 residues. Germline V lookup: CDR1 MNHEY, CDR2 SVGAGI. CDR3 sequence reads: CASAVAGGPGETQYF. As DNA, the CDR3 is TGTGCCAGCGCTGTAGCGGGAGGGCCGGGGGAGACCCAGTACTTC.

The chain links TRBV27 to TRBJ1-2; TRBD1 is a possible D gene (6 bases). Trimming took 5 bases from V and 2 from J, leaving 12 bases between them. CDR3 length equals 14 residues. CDR1 and CDR2 from the germline V gene are MNHEY and SMNVEV (reference sequence). The CDR3 DNA is TGTGCCAGCAGTCCCCCAGGGGACAACTATGGCTACACCTTC. It encodes CASSPPGDNYGYTF.

The rearrangement uses TRBV28 and TRBJ2-2, with 9 nucleotides matching TRBD1. CDR3 length: 15 residues. Germline CDR1 MDHEN, CDR2 SYDVKM. The V segment lost 6 bases and the J segment 6 bases; nucleotides outside the gene matches: 8. The CDR3 sequence: CASSPMTGGPGELFF. DNA of the CDR3: TGTGCCAGCAGCCCTATGACAGGGGGACCCGGGGAGCTGTTTTTT.

The genes are TRBV5-6 and TRBJ2-7, with D perhaps assigned TRBD1 or TRBD2 (7 bases each). V was clipped by 2 bases and J by 0 bases, with 15 bases between them. The CDR3 is 16 amino acids. Germline loops: CDR1 SGHDT, CDR2 YYEEEE. The CDR3 reads CASSLTGEGYSYEQYF. The CDR3 nucleotides are TGTGCCAGCAGCTTAACAGGGGAGGGCTACTCCTACGAGCAGTACTTC.